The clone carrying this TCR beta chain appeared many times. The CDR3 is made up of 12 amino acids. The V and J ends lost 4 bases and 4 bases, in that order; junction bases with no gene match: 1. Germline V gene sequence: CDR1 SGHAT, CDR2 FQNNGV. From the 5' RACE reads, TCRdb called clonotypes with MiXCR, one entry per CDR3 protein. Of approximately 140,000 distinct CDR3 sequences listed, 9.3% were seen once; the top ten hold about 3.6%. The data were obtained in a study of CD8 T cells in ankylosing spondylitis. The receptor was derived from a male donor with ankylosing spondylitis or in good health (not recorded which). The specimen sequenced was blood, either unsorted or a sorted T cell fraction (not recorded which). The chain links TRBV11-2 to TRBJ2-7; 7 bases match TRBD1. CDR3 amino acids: CASSSGQYEQYF. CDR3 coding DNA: TGTGCCAGCAGCTCGGGACAGTACGAGCAGTACTTC.